This T cell receptor beta chain emerged from a study of T-cell reconstitution after alpha-beta-depleted transplantation in children. Study results and caveats: The authors attributed T-cell counts and diversity one year after transplant mostly to newly produced T cells. There were reportedly several hundred expanded graft clones from which alpha-beta T cells came about two months after transplant.

This CDR3 contains 14 residues. Germline CDR1 reads SGHRS; CDR2 reads YFSETQ. For this clonotype: Antigen unknown. One junction end disagrees with the germline gene, perhaps due to a read error.

Researchers prepared the TCRbeta library using unique molecular identifiers, the study reports. TCRdb passed the PCR reads through MiXCR, listing each CDR3 protein once. The sample lists 700,000 to 950,000 distinct CDR3 sequences, roughly 15% occurring once. The receptor was derived from a male patient aged 5 to 17 who had a stem cell transplant for acute lymphoblastic leukemia, so the T cells may come from the graft donor. The V gene is TRBV5-1, the J gene TRBJ2-7, with 8 bases that match TRBD2. The source was PBMCs, mostly from graft donor cells, collected 360 days after TCRalphabeta/CD19-depleted stem cell transplant. The CDR3 loop reads CASQRGSGTYEQNF. Written as DNA, the CDR3 is TGCGCCAGCCAGAGGGGTAGCGGGACCTACGAGCAGAACTTC.